The 30 T cell receptor beta chains in this list originate from one sample, sequenced in a study of cytomegalovirus exposure and HLA in healthy donors (TCRdb year 2017). Library construction relied on the immunoSEQ multiplex PCR assay. For the multiplex PCR, a mixture combining 60 forward primers for TCR Vbeta segments and 13 reverse primers for TCR Jbeta segments was used. TCRdb mirrors the immuneACCESS table, restricted to in-frame sequences. Some clones are absent from its copies; in checked studies, under half trace to an unresolved V gene, and the reason for the others is unknown. The sample yields 150,000 or so clones; roughly 70% were counted once. The top ten hold more than 9% of the sample. The sample taken for sequencing was PBMCs. The receptors were sampled from a man under 40 in good health and CMV-seropositive.

The sample holds one count of this clone. The genes are TRBV30 and TRBJ2-7; TRBD2 is a possible D gene (6 bases). V shed 0 bases and J shed 2 bases, with 14 bases lying between them. From germline, CDR1 is GTSNPN and CDR2 SVGIG (reference sequence). The CDR3 has 15 amino acids. The CDR3 here is CAWSVLGGMPYEQYF. The DNA of the CDR3 is TGTGCCTGGAGTGTACTGGGGGGAATGCCCTACGAGCAGTACTTC.

This clone was found once. The chain combines TRBV7-8 with TRBJ2-1, with 13 bases identical to TRBD2. The length of the CDR3 is 15 residues. CDR1 and CDR2 from the germline V gene are SGHVS and FQNEAQ. Trimming removed 5 bases from V and 12 bases from J; junction bases left unmatched: 10. The CDR3 spells CASSTGTSGTAMQFF. The CDR3 region has the DNA TGTGCCAGCAGCACCGGGACTAGCGGGACGGCTATGCAGTTCTTC.

The rearrangement links TRBV23-1 to TRBJ2-4; 8 nucleotides match TRBD2. TRBV23-1 is designated an ORF whose function remains uncertain. The CDR3 contains 16 residues. J gave up 1 base and V 3 bases, and 5 bases lay outside the gene matches. In DNA, the CDR3 is TGCGCCAGCAGTCACCAGACTAGCGTGGCCAAAAACATTCAGTACTTC. Translation gives CASSHQTSVAKNIQYF.

The gene calls are TRBV6-5 and TRBJ1-3; TRBD1 matches 7 bases. Germline-derived CDR1 and CDR2 are MNHEY and SVGAGI. The CDR3 has 15 residues. Germline trimming cut 0 bases from V and 4 bases from J; bases unmatched to any gene: 3. The CDR3 nucleotides are TGTGCCAGCAGTTACTCGGCAGGGGGAGGAAACACCATATATTTT. Its translation is CASSYSAGGGNTIYF.

This chain links TRBV4-1 with TRBJ2-1, with 14 bases fitting TRBD2. Germline V gene lookup returns CDR1 MGHRA and CDR2 YSYEKL. This CDR3 contains 19 residues. Trimming took 4 bases from V and 0 from J; bases not matched to a gene: 8. This chain's CDR3 is CASSRGTSGSASSYNEQFF. The CDR3 DNA reads TGCGCCAGCAGCCGGGGGACTAGCGGGAGCGCTAGCTCCTACAATGAGCAGTTCTTC.

The genes are TRBV14 and TRBJ1-3; 8 nucleotides agree with TRBD1. Unmatched junction bases numbered 6, after V lost 3 bases and J lost 2 bases. The germline CDR1 and CDR2 sequences are SGHDN and FVKESK. The CDR3 sequence is 16 residues long. The CDR3 is CASSHWDRFAGNTIYF. CDR3 DNA sequence: TGTGCCAGCAGCCACTGGGACAGGTTTGCTGGAAACACCATATATTTT.

J is TRBJ2-1 and V is TRBV18; possibly TRBD2 for D (5 bases). The CDR3 spans 15 residues. Germline V gene sequence: CDR1 KGHSH, CDR2 LQKENI. Trimming cost V 1 base and J 3 bases, with 10 bases left between them. The CDR3 sequence is CASSPLDTSYNEQFF. CDR3 nucleotide sequence: TGTGCCAGCTCACCACTTGATACTAGCTACAATGAGCAGTTCTTC.

The gene calls are TRBV6-6 and TRBJ2-2, with 7 bases fitting TRBD2. Trimming took 6 bases from V and 0 from J; bases not matched to a gene: 7. The CDR3 has 16 amino acids. The germline V gene has CDR1 MNHNY and CDR2 SVGAGI (reference sequence). The CDR3: CASSSLAESNTGELFF. The CDR3, as DNA: TGTGCCAGCAGCTCCCTAGCGGAATCGAACACCGGGGAGCTGTTTTTT.

This clone was recorded a few times. V gene TRBV12-5 combines with J gene TRBJ2-1, with 8 bases identical to TRBD1. V lost 3 bases, J lost 7 bases, and 14 bases stayed unmatched. There are 17 residues in the CDR3. Germline V gene data show CDR1 as LGHNT and CDR2 as FRNRAP. The DNA of the CDR3 is TGTGCTAGTGGTTTTTCGTTTGACAGGGGAAGAGGAAATGAGCAGTTCTTC. Translating gives CASGFSFDRGRGNEQFF.

The chain recombines TRBV6-5 with TRBJ1-2; no firm D call. Trimming cost V 5 bases and J 4 bases, with 17 bases left between them. Germline V lookup: CDR1 MNHEY, CDR2 SVGAGI. CDR3 length: 15 amino acids. The CDR3 loop is CASSPTYSGFYGYTF. The CDR3 region has the DNA TGTGCCAGCAGTCCCACGTATTCGGGGTTCTATGGCTACACCTTC.

This clone was counted only a few times. The gene calls are TRBV28 and TRBJ2-5; D perhaps matches TRBD2 (6 bases). This CDR3 spans 14 amino acids. Trimming removed 4 bases from V and 5 bases from J, with 14 bases in between. The germline V gene has CDR1 MDHEN and CDR2 SYDVKM. The CDR3 loop reads CASSWALGGETQYF. The CDR3 DNA reads as TGTGCCAGCAGTTGGGCTCTCGGAGGGGAGACCCAGTACTTC. Looking up the rest from reference TRBV28 and TRBJ2-5 gives the full variable domain: DVKVTQSSRYLVKRTGEKVFLECVQDMDHENMFWYRQDPGLGLRLIYFSYDVKMKEKGDIPEGYSVSREKKERFSLILESASTNQTSMYLCASSWALGGETQYFGPGTRLLVL.

The J gene is TRBJ2-7, the V gene TRBV2; perhaps TRBD1 as D (6 bases). The CDR3 length is 15 residues. With 1 base removed from V and 2 bases from J, the gap between germline ends came to 12 bases. Germline values: CDR1 SNHLY, CDR2 FYNNEI. DNA of the CDR3: TGTGCCAGCAGTGAAGGGGACATTCTAGCCTACGAGCAGTACTTC. Its translation is CASSEGDILAYEQYF.

As to this clone: The identical CDR3 is also encoded by other nucleotide sequences in the sample. The chain combines TRBV18 with TRBJ1-1, with 9 nucleotides matching TRBD1. CDR3 length: 16 residues. Looked up from germline, CDR1 is KGHSH and CDR2 is LQKENI. V trimming: 5 bases; J trimming: 2 bases; junction bases outside the gene matches: 9. CDR3 bases: TGTGCCAGCTCAGCCCTTCCGGGACAGGGAAACACTGAAGCTTTCTTT. Encoded protein: CASSALPGQGNTEAFF.

This clone was recorded a few times. This chain uses TRBV5-8 with TRBJ1-4, with D unresolved. Germline V gene sequence: CDR1 SGHTS, CDR2 YDEGEE. V was cut by 4 bases and J by 7 bases, with 14 bases left in between. This CDR3 spans 14 amino acids. CDR3 amino acids: CASSPTFGGEKLFF. The CDR3 coding sequence is TGTGCCAGCAGCCCGACATTCGGTGGTGAAAAACTGTTTTTT.

J is TRBJ2-7 and V is TRBV29-1; weak D call: TRBD2 (6 bases). V shed 5 bases and J shed 5 bases, with 16 bases lying between them. The CDR3 loop spans 13 amino acids. Germline V gene lookup returns CDR1 SQVTM and CDR2 ANQGSEA. Here the CDR3 reads CSVFGVGGHEQYF. In DNA form, the CDR3 reads TGCAGCGTTTTTGGGGTCGGAGGGCACGAGCAGTACTTC.

This chain joins TRBV4-2 and TRBJ2-7; D ambiguous. CDR3 length: 14 amino acids. Trimming shortened V by 0 bases and J by 2 bases, and 8 bases separated the two germline ends. Germline V lookup: CDR1 LGHNA, CDR2 YNFKEQ. CDR3 in DNA: TGTGCCAGCAGCCAAGAACTCCCGCCCTACGAGCAGTACTTC. This sequence encodes CASSQELPPYEQYF.

The rearrangement joins TRBV6-5 to TRBJ1-5, with 7 bases fitting TRBD1. The CDR3 consists of 13 residues. Germline V lookup: CDR1 MNHEY, CDR2 SVGAGI. Trimming cost V 7 bases and J 6 bases; bases outside gene matches: 6. This CDR3 reads CASTNRGSQPQHF. The CDR3 bases are TGTGCCAGCACCAACAGGGGTAGTCAGCCCCAGCATTTT.

The sample holds a few counts of this clone. Here the CDR3 reads CASSYTGTEAFF. CDR3 nucleotide sequence: TGTGCCAGCAGCTACACCGGGACTGAAGCTTTCTTT. The chain links TRBV5-6 to TRBJ1-1; D not certain. The CDR3 has 12 residues. The germline V and J ends were trimmed by 3 bases and 5 bases, with 8 bases remaining between them. Germline V gene data show CDR1 as SGHDT and CDR2 as YYEEEE.

The V and J genes are TRBV7-9 and TRBJ2-7; D gene uncertain. Deletions cut 5 bases from V and 1 base from J, with 9 bases between. The CDR3 consists of 13 residues. Germline loops: CDR1 SEHNR, CDR2 FQNEAQ (reference sequence). The DNA of the CDR3 is TGTGCCAGCAGCCCAACTTTATCCTACGAGCAGTACTTC. It yields the protein CASSPTLSYEQYF.

V gene TRBV19 combines with J gene TRBJ2-1; TRBD2 agrees at 7 bases. Trimming at V came to 5 bases and at J to 6 bases, leaving 13 bases not matched to a gene. Germline loops: CDR1 LNHDA, CDR2 SQIVND (reference sequence). The CDR3 spans 16 residues. The CDR3 DNA sequence: TGTGCCAGTAGTGTAAGGGGTCTAGCGGACCCCAATGAGCAGTTCTTC. This translates into CASSVRGLADPNEQFF.

V usage is TRBV11-2 and J usage is TRBJ2-7; TRBD2 might be the D (6 bases). CDR1 is SGHAT, CDR2 FQNNGV, per germline. The CDR3 sequence is 14 residues long. V was trimmed by 1 base and J by 7 bases, leaving 14 bases between them. CDR3 residues: CASSLGRAGREQYF. DNA of the CDR3: TGTGCCAGCAGCTTAGGAAGGGCGGGGAGAGAGCAGTACTTC.

The genes are TRBV11-3 and TRBJ2-7; 8 bases are a match to TRBD1. Unmatched junction bases numbered 5, after V lost 2 bases and J lost 2 bases. The CDR3 consists of 15 residues. CDR1 and CDR2 (germline): SGHNT, YENEEA. The CDR3, as DNA: TGTGCCAGCAGCTTAACAGGGGGACCTCCCTACGAGCAGTACTTC. Translation: CASSLTGGPPYEQYF.

The chain recombines TRBV11-2 with TRBJ2-7, with TRBD2 matching over 14 bases. The J segment lost 4 bases and the V segment lost 6 bases, leaving 8 bases of the junction unmatched. The germline V gene encodes CDR1 SGHAT and CDR2 FQNNGV. CDR3 length: 16 amino acids. CDR3 nucleotide sequence: TGTGCCAGCAGTTATGGACTAGCGGGAGGAGGGTACGAGCAGTACTTC. Amino acid sequence: CASSYGLAGGGYEQYF.

The genes are TRBV2 and TRBJ1-1; a weak D match, TRBD1 (5 bases). The CDR3 has 14 amino acids. Trimming removed 6 bases from V and 0 bases from J, with 11 bases in between. Germline V gene sequence: CDR1 SNHLY, CDR2 FYNNEI. CDR3 region: CASRMDIMNTEAFF. Written as DNA, the CDR3 is TGTGCCAGCAGGATGGACATTATGAACACTGAAGCTTTCTTT. Filled out from reference TRBV2 and TRBJ1-1, the complete variable domain reads EPEVTQTPSHQVTQMGQEVILRCVPISNHLYFYWYRQILGQKVEFLVSFYNNEISEKSEIFDDQFSVERPDGSNFTLKIRSTKLEDSAMYFCASRMDIMNTEAFFGQGTRLTVV.

This rearrangement joins TRBV11-2 to TRBJ1-3; 9 nucleotides agree with TRBD1. The CDR3 has 18 amino acids. The germline gives CDR1 SGHAT, CDR2 FQNNGV. V was clipped by 4 bases and J by 0 bases; unmatched bases: 10. For the CDR3, the DNA is TGTGCCAGCAGCTGGGGACAGGGATTCCCCCTCTCTGGAAACACCATATATTTT. Its translation is CASSWGQGFPLSGNTIYF.

The V gene is TRBV5-1, the J gene TRBJ2-2, with unresolved D. The CDR3 runs 12 residues. Germline V gene data show CDR1 as SGHRS and CDR2 as YFSETQ. The V gene lost 2 bases and the J gene lost 9 bases, with 8 bases spanning the gap. CDR3 sequence (DNA): TGCGCCAGCAGCTTTAGTGGTCGGGAGCTGTTTTTT. Protein sequence: CASSFSGRELFF.

A few counts support this clone. The chain recombines TRBV5-4 with TRBJ1-1; D not resolved. This CDR3 comprises 14 residues. Germline V lookup: CDR1 SGHNT, CDR2 YYREEE (reference sequence). Trimming took off 0 bases at V and 8 bases at J, with 14 bases between the two ends. The CDR3 sequence: CASSLEGGRKEAFF. CDR3 sequence (DNA): TGTGCCAGCAGCTTGGAAGGCGGTCGGAAGGAAGCTTTCTTT.

Remarks on this clone: A read error is likely, as this CDR3 ends without the conserved phenylalanine or tryptophan. The V call is TRBV5-6, the J call TRBJ1-3; no definite D call. The V gene's germline CDR1 is SGHDT and CDR2 YYEEEE. The CDR3 consists of 15 residues. V dropped 0 bases and J dropped 0 bases, with 7 bases sitting between them. CDR3 loop: CASSLERRSGNTIYL. The CDR3 nucleotides are TGTGCCAGCAGCTTGGAGCGGCGCTCTGGAAACACCATATATCTT.

The rearrangement uses TRBV15 and TRBJ2-1; 7 positions match TRBD2. With 10 bases clipped from V and 6 bases from J, the junction kept 12 bases outside the gene matches. The CDR3 extends over 14 amino acids. Germline-derived CDR1 and CDR2 are LNHNV and YYDKDF (reference sequence). In DNA, the CDR3 is TGTGCCAGCCAAGCGGGGAGAAGTATCAATGAGCAGTTCTTC. This gives the protein CASQAGRSINEQFF. The variable domain in full, completed from reference TRBV15 and TRBJ2-1, reads DAMVIQNPRYQVTQFGKPVTLSCSQTLNHNVMYWYQQKSSQAPKLLFHYYDKDFNNEADTPDNFQSRRPNTSFCFLDIRSPGLGDTAMYLCASQAGRSINEQFFGPGTRLTVL.

The rearrangement joins TRBV5-1 to TRBJ2-7; 8 positions agree with TRBD1. The CDR3 length is 14 residues. Germline CDR1 reads SGHRS; CDR2 reads YFSETQ. With 4 bases clipped from V and 5 bases from J, the junction kept 8 bases outside the gene matches. CDR3 amino acids: CASSLGQGANEQYF. The CDR3 DNA is TGCGCCAGCAGCCTAGGTCAGGGGGCCAACGAGCAGTACTTC.